One and the same sample provided the 8 T cell receptor beta chains below, sequenced in a study of blood T cell repertoires in COVID-19. Assay: immunoSEQ multiplex PCR; the TCRdb copy retains only in-frame clones and omits some. Among some 50,000 clones listed, more than 75% were seen once. The sample taken for sequencing was peripheral blood. The receptors shown here come from an elderly woman with acute or convalescent COVID-19.

The gene calls are TRBV2 and TRBJ2-7, with D possibly TRBD1 on 5 matching bases. V dropped 3 bases and J dropped 7 bases, with 19 bases sitting between them. The germline gives CDR1 SNHLY, CDR2 FYNNEI. The CDR3 is 15 residues long. The CDR3 nucleotides read TGTGCCAGCAGTGAGGATCAGGGTTGGTTGGGAGAGCAGTACTTC. Its translation is CASSEDQGWLGEQYF.

The chain employs TRBV9 and TRBJ1-3, with D uncertain. Germline-derived CDR1 and CDR2 are SGDLS and YYNGEE. The V and J ends lost 0 bases and 4 bases respectively, with 5 bases between them. This CDR3 has 13 residues. The CDR3, as DNA: TGTGCCAGCAGCGTAGAAGCCGGAAACACCATATATTTT. Its translation: CASSVEAGNTIYF.

The gene calls are TRBV28 and TRBJ2-2; 10 bases line up with TRBD2. Germline-derived CDR1 and CDR2 are MDHEN and SYDVKM. The CDR3 is 18 amino acids. Trimming at V came to 5 bases and at J to 4 bases, leaving 13 bases not matched to a gene. This CDR3 is CASSTEPLAGWGTGELFF. The CDR3 nucleotides are TGTGCCAGCAGTACGGAGCCACTAGCGGGGTGGGGCACCGGGGAGCTGTTTTTT. The whole variable domain, remainder taken from reference TRBV28 and TRBJ2-2, is DVKVTQSSRYLVKRTGEKVFLECVQDMDHENMFWYRQDPGLGLRLIYFSYDVKMKEKGDIPEGYSVSREKKERFSLILESASTNQTSMYLCASSTEPLAGWGTGELFFGEGSRLTVL.

The gene calls are TRBV2 and TRBJ2-5, with TRBD1 as a possible D gene (5 bases). Germline CDR1 is SNHLY and CDR2 is FYNNEI. The CDR3 totals 15 residues. V lost 3 bases and J lost 2, with 13 bases in between. The CDR3 DNA sequence: TGTGCCAGCAGTGACGGCGGACAAGGACAAGAGACCCAGTACTTC. Translated, it gives CASSDGGQGQETQYF.

This chain connects TRBV14 to TRBJ1-1; TRBD1 agrees at 8 bases. The CDR3 contains 14 residues. Germline V CDR1 and CDR2: SGHDN, FVKESK. With 4 bases clipped from V and 5 bases from J, the junction kept 6 bases outside the gene matches. DNA of the CDR3: TGTGCCAGCAGCCGGACAGGGTATCGAACTGAAGCTTTCTTT. Amino acids: CASSRTGYRTEAFF.

The V call is TRBV28, the J call TRBJ2-2, with D unclear. The V end lost 4 bases, the J end lost 4 bases, and 4 bases lay between the germline ends. This CDR3 region has 12 residues. Germline values: CDR1 MDHEN, CDR2 SYDVKM. The CDR3 DNA reads TGTGCCAGCAGTTCATTCACCGGGGAGCTGTTTTTT. Its protein product is CASSSFTGELFF.

This rearrangement joins TRBV19 to TRBJ2-3, with D tentatively TRBD2 (6 bases). Trimming removed 2 bases from V and 1 base from J, with 10 bases in between. The CDR3 runs to 15 residues. Germline V CDR1 and CDR2: LNHDA, SQIVND (reference sequence). The CDR3 is CASSISREGTDTQYF. The CDR3 nucleotides are TGTGCCAGTAGTATAAGCAGGGAGGGCACAGATACGCAGTATTTT. Full variable domain (missing parts from reference TRBV19 and TRBJ2-3): DGGITQSPKYLFRKEGQNVTLSCEQNLNHDAMYWYRQDPGQGLRLIYYSQIVNDFQKGDIAEGYSVSREKKESFPLTVTSAQKNPTAFYLCASSISREGTDTQYFGPGTRLTVL.

CDR3 residues: CASLRGGLYGYTF. The CDR3 DNA reads TGTGCCAGCCTCAGGGGAGGGCTCTATGGCTACACCTTC. This rearrangement joins TRBV28 to TRBJ1-2; tentatively, D is TRBD1 (6 bases). CDR3 length: 13 amino acids. Trimming took 8 bases from V and 4 from J, leaving 14 bases between them. Germline V gives CDR1 MDHEN, CDR2 SYDVKM.